This TCR beta chain was captured by sequencing in a study of identical twins. After removal of 6 bases from V and 4 bases from J, the junction contained 10 bases not matched to a gene. Germline V gene sequence: CDR1 LNHDA, CDR2 SQIVND (reference sequence). The CDR3 extends over 15 amino acids. From the 5' RACE reads, TCRdb called clonotypes with MiXCR, one entry per CDR3 protein. The sample shows some 1,700,000 distinct CDR3 sequences, under 35% of them seen only once. The genes are TRBV19 and TRBJ2-3; 7 nucleotides line up with TRBD1. Sequencing was carried out using cord blood. The clonotype originates from a newborn girl in good health. CDR3 protein: CASRSRGGSADTQYF. In DNA form, the CDR3 reads TGTGCCAGTAGGAGTAGAGGGGGCTCTGCAGATACGCAGTATTTT.